This TCR beta chain derives from a study of a mutant IDH1 vaccine in newly diagnosed glioma. The method was immunoSEQ multiplex PCR; TCRdb's version includes in-frame clones alone and lacks a portion of them. The sample has approximately 57,000 clones; roughly three quarters are singletons. To note about this clone: The antigen is undetermined.

Time point: week 23, last vaccination. Topical imiquimod was applied with each vaccine dose, which held 300 ug of mutant IDH1 20-mer peptide. Trimming cost V 8 bases and J 3 bases, with 10 bases left between them. This CDR3 has 12 amino acids. Germline V gene data show CDR1 as LNHDA and CDR2 as SQIVND (reference sequence). Material: PBMCs, obtained from a glioma patient whose treatment included an IDH1 peptide vaccine. V gene TRBV19 combines with J gene TRBJ1-2, with a possible D match to TRBD1 (5 bases). This sequence was found in a woman aged 40 to 50 with glioma. Some clones in this sample may be carry-over from other donors' samples. The CDR3 loop is CASGAVDYGYTF. In DNA form, the CDR3 reads TGTGCCAGTGGGGCAGTTGACTATGGCTACACCTTC.